This T cell receptor beta chain was sequenced during a study of blood T cells in healthy people across ages. General study points: Considered underestimates were the diversity estimates obtained from one million T cells. In these data, TCR beta diversity tracked strongly with naive T cell percentage. As age increased, TCR beta diversity per million T cells fell in a roughly linear fashion.

The sample holds a few counts of this clonotype. What it binds is not known. The CDR3 sequence is 15 residues long. The germline CDR1 and CDR2 sequences are MNHEY and SMNVEV (reference sequence). J lost 7 bases, V lost 2 bases, and 7 bases had no gene match. It was with a sample-barcoded 5' primer and a J-beta primer mix that a second PCR of roughly 7 to 12 cycles was run. TCRdb recomputed calls from the 5' RACE reads with MiXCR, one row per CDR3 protein. The repertoire holds about 1.1 million distinct CDR3 sequences, with approximately 38% as singletons. Extraction yielded at least 6 micrograms of total RNA per sample.

This receptor was obtained from a man younger than 35 in good health. This sequence joins TRBV27 and TRBJ2-3, with TRBD1 matching over 9 bases. The sequencing sample was made of blood. The CDR3 coding sequence is TGTGCCAGCAGTTTAAACCGGGACAGGGTTTATACGCAGTATTTT. Its translation: CASSLNRDRVYTQYF.